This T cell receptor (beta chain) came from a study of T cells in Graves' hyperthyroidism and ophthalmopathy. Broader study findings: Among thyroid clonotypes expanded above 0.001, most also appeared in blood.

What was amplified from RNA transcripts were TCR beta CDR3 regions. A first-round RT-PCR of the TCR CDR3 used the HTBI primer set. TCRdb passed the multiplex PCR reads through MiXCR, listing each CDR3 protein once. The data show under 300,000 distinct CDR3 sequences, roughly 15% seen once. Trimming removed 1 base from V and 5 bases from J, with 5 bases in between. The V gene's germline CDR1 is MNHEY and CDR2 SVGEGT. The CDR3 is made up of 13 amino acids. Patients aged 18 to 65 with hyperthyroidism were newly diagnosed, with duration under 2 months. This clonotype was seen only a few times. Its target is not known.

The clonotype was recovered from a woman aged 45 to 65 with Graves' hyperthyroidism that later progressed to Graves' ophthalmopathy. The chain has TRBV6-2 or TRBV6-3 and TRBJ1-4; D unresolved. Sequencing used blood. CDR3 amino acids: CASSYFPNEKLFF. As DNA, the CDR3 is TGTGCCAGCAGTTACTTTCCCAATGAAAAACTGTTTTTT.